This T cell receptor beta chain was sequenced for a study of T cell repertoires in cytomegalovirus infection. Across the whole study: Epitope selection comprised recently identified HLA-C-restricted CMV epitopes and well-studied HLA-B-restricted CMV epitopes. CMV infection and matching HLA type were both indicated by public TCR beta signatures. Overall study results and limits: CMV carriers with the relevant HLA were identified by cumulative public TCR beta family frequency. The study found HLA-C-restricted CMV-specific TCR beta clonotypes dominating the ex vivo response.

TCRdb reanalysed the reads using MiXCR and keeps one entry per CDR3 protein. The sample lists about 830,000 distinct CDR3 sequences; 32% were seen once. In regard to this clonotype: What it recognizes is unknown.

Germline V gene data show CDR1 as SGHAT and CDR2 as FQNNGV. Trimming at V came to 4 bases and at J to 1 base, leaving 3 bases not matched to a gene. The CDR3 has 15 residues. This sequence was found in a human donor in good health (CMV status not recorded). Some clones in this sample may be carry-over from other donors' samples. The sequenced sample was cultured CD8+ T cells from PBMCs, obtained from culture after CMV antigen stimulation. This sequence joins TRBV11-2 and TRBJ2-5; TRBD2 aligns across 10 bases. The CDR3 loop is CASSYTSGIQETQYF. The CDR3 DNA reads TGTGCCAGCAGCTACACTAGCGGGATCCAAGAGACCCAGTACTTC.